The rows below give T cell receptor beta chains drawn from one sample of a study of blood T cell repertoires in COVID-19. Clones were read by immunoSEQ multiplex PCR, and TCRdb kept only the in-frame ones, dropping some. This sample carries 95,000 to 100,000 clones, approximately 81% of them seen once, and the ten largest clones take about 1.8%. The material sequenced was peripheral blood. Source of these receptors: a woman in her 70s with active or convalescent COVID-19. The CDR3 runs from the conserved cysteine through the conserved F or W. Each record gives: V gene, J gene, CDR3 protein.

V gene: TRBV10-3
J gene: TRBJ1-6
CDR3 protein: CAISEYGGENSPLHF

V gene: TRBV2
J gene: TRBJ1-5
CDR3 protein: CASSPMGGDQPQHF

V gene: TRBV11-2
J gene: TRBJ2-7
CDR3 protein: CASTLGQGGYEQYF

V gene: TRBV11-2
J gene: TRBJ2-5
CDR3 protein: CASSLWAGLRETQYF

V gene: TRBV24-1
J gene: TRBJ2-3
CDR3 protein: CATSDNRGVAFQTDTQYF

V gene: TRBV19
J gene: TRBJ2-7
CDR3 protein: CASSRDRGPYEQYF

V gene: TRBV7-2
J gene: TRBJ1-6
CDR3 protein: CASSGPGVGNSPLHF

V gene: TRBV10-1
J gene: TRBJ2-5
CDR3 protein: CASSESASQETQYF

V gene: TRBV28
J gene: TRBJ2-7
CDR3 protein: CASSLGSYREQYF

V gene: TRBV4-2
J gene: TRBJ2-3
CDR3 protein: CASSQGSSGGGTDTQYF

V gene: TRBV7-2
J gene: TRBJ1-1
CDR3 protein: CASSFIIAGDSEAFF

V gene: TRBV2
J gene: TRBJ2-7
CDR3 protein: CASSDGTEYEQYF

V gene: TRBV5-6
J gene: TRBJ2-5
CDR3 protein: CASSLVEADATQYF

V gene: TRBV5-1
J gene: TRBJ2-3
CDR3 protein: CASSLAGAGDTQYF

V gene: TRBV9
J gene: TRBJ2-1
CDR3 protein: CASSLGQGAFNEQFF

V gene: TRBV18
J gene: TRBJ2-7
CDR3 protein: CASSPAGSYEQYF

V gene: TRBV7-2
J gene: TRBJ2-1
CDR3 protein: CASSRAGEGLSEQFF

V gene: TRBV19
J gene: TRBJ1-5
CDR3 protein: CASRTGGSNNQPQHF

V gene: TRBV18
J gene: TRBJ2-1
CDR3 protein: CASSPGLGLGGNEQFF

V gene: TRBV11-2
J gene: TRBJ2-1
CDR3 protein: CASSVGLAGVNEQFF

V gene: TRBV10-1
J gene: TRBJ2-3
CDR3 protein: CASSSQGAPDTQYF

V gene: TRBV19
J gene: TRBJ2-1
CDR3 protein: CASSTTVGFYNEQFF

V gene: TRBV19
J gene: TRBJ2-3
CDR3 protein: CASNPSGREGGSTDTQYF

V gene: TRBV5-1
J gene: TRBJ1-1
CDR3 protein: CASSSGQGAYNTEAFF

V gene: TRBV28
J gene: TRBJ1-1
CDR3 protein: CASSFLGQLNTEAFF

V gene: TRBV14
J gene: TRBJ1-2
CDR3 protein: CASSQGSGHSYGYTF

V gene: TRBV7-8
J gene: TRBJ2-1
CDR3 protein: CASSTPSGSSYNEQFF

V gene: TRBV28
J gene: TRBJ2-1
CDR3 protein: CASSLDLRTRPNNEQFF

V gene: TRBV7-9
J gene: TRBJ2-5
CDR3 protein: CASSLGSGIETQYF

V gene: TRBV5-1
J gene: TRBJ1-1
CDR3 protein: CASSPQGQGGINTEAFF

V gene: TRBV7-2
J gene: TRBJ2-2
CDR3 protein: CASSVDPLGTGELFF

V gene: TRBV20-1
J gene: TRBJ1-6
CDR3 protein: CSAIDGNNSPLHF

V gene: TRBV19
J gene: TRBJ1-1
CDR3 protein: CASSIFGGREPEAFF

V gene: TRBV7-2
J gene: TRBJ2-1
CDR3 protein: CASSLAPGNEQFF

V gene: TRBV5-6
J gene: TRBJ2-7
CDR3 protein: CASRHGTGIPYEQYF

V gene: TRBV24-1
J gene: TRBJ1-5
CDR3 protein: CATSARDRGHFQPQHF

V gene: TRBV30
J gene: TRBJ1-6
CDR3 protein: CAWSPPVPLPLHF

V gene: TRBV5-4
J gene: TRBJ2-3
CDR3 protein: CASKTSGGADTQYF

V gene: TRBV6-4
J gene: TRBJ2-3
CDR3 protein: CASSASGRLTDTQYF

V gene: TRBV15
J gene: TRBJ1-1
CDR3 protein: CATSRDPGQGNTEAFF

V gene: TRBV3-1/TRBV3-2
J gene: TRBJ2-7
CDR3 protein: CASSRDSASPYEQYF

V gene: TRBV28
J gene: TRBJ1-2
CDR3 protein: CASSLDRYYGYTF

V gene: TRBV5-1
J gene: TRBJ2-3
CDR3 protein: CASSSDRGDTQYF

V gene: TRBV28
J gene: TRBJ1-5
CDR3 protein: CASSHRDRGGNQPQHF

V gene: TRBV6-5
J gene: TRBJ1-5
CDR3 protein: CASRPGVGNQPQHF

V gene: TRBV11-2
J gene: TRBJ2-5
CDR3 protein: CASSFGRSDSRETQYF

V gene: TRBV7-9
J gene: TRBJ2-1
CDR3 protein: CAINLGGRARSYNEQFF

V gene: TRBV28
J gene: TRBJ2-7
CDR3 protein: CASSPPGIYEQYF

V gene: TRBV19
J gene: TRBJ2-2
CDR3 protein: CASGDRAGTGELFF

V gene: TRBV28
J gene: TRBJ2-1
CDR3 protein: CASSPAGGYTEQFF